This entry describes one TCR beta chain. The source of the sample is a study of monozygotic twins with inflammatory bowel disease. Molecular identifiers with 6-nucleotide sample barcodes were added during cDNA synthesis via template switching. From the 5' RACE reads, TCRdb lists one entry per CDR3 protein and no DNA. Found here are about 210,000 distinct CDR3 sequences; the top ten clones hold 7.7%. The CDR3 covers 13 residues. The germline gives CDR1 MDHEN, CDR2 SYDVKM. The origin of this receptor is a human donor with ulcerative colitis or Crohn's disease, or a healthy co-twin of an affected twin (not recorded which). The rearrangement uses TRBV28 and TRBJ1-2. The sequenced material came from blood. CDR3 loop: CASSLQQNYGYTF.